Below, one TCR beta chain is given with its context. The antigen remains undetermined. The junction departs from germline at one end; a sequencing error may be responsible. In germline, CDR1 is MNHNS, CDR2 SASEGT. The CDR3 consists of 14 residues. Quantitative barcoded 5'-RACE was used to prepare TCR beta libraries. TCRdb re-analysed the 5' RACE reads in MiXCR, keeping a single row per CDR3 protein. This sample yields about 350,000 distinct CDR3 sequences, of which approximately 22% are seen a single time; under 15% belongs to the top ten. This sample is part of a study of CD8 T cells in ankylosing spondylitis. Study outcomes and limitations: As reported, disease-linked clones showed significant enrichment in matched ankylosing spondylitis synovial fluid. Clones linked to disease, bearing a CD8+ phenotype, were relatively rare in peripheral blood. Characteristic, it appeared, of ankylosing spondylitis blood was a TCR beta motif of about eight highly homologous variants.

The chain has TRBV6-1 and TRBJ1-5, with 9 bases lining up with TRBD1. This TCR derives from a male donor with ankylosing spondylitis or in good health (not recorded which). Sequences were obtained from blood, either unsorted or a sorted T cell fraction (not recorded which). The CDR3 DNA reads TGTGCCAGCAGTTCAAGGGCTTTCCGGGACAGGGAGGCTTTT. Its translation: CASSSRAFRDREAF.